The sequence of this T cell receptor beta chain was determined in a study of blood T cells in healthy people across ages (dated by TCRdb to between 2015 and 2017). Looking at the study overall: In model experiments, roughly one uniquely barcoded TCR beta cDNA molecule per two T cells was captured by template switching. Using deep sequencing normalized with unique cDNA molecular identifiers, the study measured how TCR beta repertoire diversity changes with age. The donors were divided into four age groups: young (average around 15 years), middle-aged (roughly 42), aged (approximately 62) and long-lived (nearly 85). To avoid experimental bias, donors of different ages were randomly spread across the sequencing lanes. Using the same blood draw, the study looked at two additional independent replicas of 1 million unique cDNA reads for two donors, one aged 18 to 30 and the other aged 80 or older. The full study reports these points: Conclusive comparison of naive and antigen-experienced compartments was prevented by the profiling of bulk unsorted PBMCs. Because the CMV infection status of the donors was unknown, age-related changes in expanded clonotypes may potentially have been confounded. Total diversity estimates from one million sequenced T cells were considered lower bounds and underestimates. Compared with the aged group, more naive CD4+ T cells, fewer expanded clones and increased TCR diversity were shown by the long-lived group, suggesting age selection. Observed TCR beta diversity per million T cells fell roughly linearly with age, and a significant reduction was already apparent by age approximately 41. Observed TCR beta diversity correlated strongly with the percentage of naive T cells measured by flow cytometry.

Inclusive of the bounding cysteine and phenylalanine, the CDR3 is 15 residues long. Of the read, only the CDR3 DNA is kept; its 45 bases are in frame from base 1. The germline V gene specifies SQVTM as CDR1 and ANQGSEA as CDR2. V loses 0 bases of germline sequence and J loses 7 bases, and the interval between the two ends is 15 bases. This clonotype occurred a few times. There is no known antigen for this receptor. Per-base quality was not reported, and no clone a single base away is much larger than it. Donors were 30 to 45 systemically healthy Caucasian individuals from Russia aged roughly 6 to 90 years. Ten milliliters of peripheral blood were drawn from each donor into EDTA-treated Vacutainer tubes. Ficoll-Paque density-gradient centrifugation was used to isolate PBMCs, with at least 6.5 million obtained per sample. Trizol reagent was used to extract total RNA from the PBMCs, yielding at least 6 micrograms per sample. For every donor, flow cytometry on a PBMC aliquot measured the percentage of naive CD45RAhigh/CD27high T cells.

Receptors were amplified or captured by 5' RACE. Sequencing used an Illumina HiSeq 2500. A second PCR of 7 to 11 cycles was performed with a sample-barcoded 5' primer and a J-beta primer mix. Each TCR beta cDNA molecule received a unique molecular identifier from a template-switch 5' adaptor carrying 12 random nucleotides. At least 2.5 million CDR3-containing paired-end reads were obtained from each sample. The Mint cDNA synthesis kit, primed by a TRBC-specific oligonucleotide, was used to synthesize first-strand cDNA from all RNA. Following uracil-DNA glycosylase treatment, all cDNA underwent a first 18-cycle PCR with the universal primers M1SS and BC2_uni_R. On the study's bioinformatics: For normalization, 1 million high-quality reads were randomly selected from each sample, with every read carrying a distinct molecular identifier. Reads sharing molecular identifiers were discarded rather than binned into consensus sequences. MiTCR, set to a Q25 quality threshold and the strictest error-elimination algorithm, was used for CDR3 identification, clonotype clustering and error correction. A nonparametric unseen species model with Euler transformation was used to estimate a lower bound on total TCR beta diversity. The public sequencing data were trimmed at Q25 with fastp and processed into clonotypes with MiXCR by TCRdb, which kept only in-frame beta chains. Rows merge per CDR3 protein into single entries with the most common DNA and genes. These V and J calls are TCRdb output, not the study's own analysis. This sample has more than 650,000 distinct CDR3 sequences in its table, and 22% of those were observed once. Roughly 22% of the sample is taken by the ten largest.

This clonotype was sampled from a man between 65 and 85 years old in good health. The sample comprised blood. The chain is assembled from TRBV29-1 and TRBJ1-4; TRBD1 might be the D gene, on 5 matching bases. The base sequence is TGCAGCGTTGAAGATGAAGGGACCTACGGTGAAAAACTGTTTTTT. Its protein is CSVEDEGTYGEKLFF.